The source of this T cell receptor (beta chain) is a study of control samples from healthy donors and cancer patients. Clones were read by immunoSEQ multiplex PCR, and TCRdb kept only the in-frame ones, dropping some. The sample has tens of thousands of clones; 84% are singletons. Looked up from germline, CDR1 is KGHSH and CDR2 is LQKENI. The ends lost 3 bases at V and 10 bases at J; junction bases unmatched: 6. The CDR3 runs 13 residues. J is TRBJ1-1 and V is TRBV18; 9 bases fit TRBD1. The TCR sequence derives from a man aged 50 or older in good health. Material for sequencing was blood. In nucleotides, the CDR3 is TGTGCCAGCTCACCGACAGGGGGAGAAGTAGCTTTCTTT. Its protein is CASSPTGGEVAFF.